The T cell receptor (beta chain) described here comes from a study of T cells in Graves' hyperthyroidism and ophthalmopathy. The TCR beta CDR3 regions underwent amplification using RNA transcripts as the source. Carried out on the TCR CDR3, a first-round RT-PCR used the HTBI primer set. TCRdb re-derived calls from the multiplex PCR reads in MiXCR, one entry per CDR3 protein. The top ten clones hold under 10% of a sample with about 720,000 distinct CDR3 sequences, around 15% of them seen once. Per the germline V gene, CDR1 is GTSNPN and CDR2 is SVGIG (reference sequence). V dropped 1 base and J dropped 2 bases, with 9 bases sitting between them. The CDR3 is made up of 15 amino acids. In this sample, this clonotype turned up a few times.

The rearrangement links TRBV30 to TRBJ2-6; D might be TRBD2 (6 bases). The receptor's source is a man aged 18 to 29 with Graves' hyperthyroidism. Sequencing used blood. The CDR3 DNA is TGTGCCTGGAGTGGTGGAGGGCCTGGGGCCAACGTCCTGACTTTC. This gives the protein CAWSGGGPGANVLTF.